This TCR beta chain was profiled in a study of OX40 agonist ivuxolimab in advanced cancers. At the level of the study: In this trial design, patients received ivuxolimab intravenously at 0.01 to 10 mg/kg every 2 weeks.

Study outcomes and limitations: By week 6 at 0.1 to 3.0 mg/kg, blood CD4+ and CD8+ T cells had expanded clonally.

Patients were excluded for autoimmune disease history or systemic immunosuppression. The table came from immunoSEQ multiplex PCR; TCRdb's copy has only in-frame clones and leaves some out. Here the sample spans tens of thousands of clones, 80% to 90% being singletons. The CDR3 has 14 residues. Germline CDR1 is SGHDT and CDR2 is YYEEEE. V lost 1 base, J lost 2 bases, and 8 bases lay in between. Worth noting for this clone: Its matching antigen is unknown.

This chain links TRBV5-6 with TRBJ2-3; D not resolved. The sequence was obtained from an adult with an advanced solid tumor such as melanoma, head and neck, liver or kidney cancer. The starting material was CD4+ or CD8+ T cells sorted from blood, obtained in a trial of the OX40 agonist ivuxolimab. DNA of the CDR3: TGTGCCAGCAGCTTGACACAGCTCACAGATACGCAGTATTTT. Its protein product is CASSLTQLTDTQYF.